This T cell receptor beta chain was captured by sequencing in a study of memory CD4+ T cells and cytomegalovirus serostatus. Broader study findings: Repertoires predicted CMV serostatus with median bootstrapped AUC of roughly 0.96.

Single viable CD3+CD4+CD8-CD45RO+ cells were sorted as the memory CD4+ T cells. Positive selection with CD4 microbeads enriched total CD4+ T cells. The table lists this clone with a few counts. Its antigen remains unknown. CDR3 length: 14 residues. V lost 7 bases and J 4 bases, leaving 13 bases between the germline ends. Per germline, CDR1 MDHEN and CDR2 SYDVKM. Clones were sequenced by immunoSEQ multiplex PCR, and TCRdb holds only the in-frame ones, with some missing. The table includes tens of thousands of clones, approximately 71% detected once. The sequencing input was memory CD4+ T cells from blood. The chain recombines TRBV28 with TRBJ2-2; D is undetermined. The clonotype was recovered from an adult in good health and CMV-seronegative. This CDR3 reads CASTRVISTGELFF. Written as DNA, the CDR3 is TGTGCCAGCACCCGGGTTATCAGCACCGGGGAGCTGTTTTTT.